This TCR beta chain came from a study of memory CD4+ T cells and cytomegalovirus serostatus. Study outcomes and limitations: Each of fewer than 80 CMV-associated TCRbeta sequences occurred in one to five individuals.

Germline CDR1 reads MNHEY; CDR2 reads SMNVEV (reference sequence). The V gene lost 6 bases and the J gene lost 7 bases, with 15 bases spanning the gap. This CDR3 comprises 14 residues. The sort gate was single viable CD3+CD4+CD8-CD45RO+ cells for memory CD4+ T cells. Regarding this clone: Its matching antigen is unknown.

Sequencing was performed with immunoSEQ multiplex PCR; in TCRdb, only in-frame clones are kept and a portion is missing. The sample has about 75,000 clones; about 78% are singletons. The clonotype was recovered from an adult in good health and CMV-seropositive. The sequencing input was memory CD4+ T cells from blood. The V gene is TRBV27, the J gene TRBJ1-4; tentatively, D is TRBD1 (5 bases). The CDR3 DNA reads TGTGCCAGCAGCCAATCGGGGGAGGGTGAAAAACTGTTTTTT. Amino acids: CASSQSGEGEKLFF.